These 21 T cell receptor beta chains originate from one sample sequenced in a study of T cell repertoires in cytomegalovirus infection. MiXCR was run by TCRdb on the reads, yielding one entry per CDR3 protein. The sample lists some 46,000 distinct CDR3 sequences; approximately 20% were seen once. The antigens these receptors bind are not known. The sequences come from CD8+ T cells from cultured PBMCs, collected from culture after CMV antigen stimulation. These receptors were obtained from a human donor in good health (CMV status not recorded). Some clones in this sample may be carry-over from other donors' samples.

This clonotype was counted between two and nine times. This rearrangement joins TRBV24-1 to TRBJ2-1; 13 bases are shared with TRBD2. CDR1 and CDR2 (germline): KGHDR, SFDVKD. The trim removed 4 bases at V and 5 bases at J, leaving 7 bases unmatched. There are 17 residues in the CDR3. CDR3 amino acids: CATSEPRLAGGNNEQFF. The CDR3 nucleotides are TGTGCCACCAGTGAGCCGAGACTAGCGGGGGGCAACAATGAGCAGTTCTTC.

In this sample, this clonotype turned up many times. This sequence joins TRBV7-3 and TRBJ2-1; the match to TRBD2 covers 11 bases. Germline V CDR1 and CDR2: SGHTA, FQGTGA. The CDR3 is made up of 15 amino acids. The junction had 5 bases not matched to a gene; V was cut back by 5 bases and J by 5 bases. This CDR3 is CASSPLAGGNNEQFF. As DNA, the CDR3 is TGTGCCAGCAGCCCCCTAGCGGGGGGTAACAATGAGCAGTTCTTC.

This clonotype was counted a few times. The chain joins TRBV7-9 to TRBJ2-7; D gene uncertain. Germline assignment: CDR1 SEHNR and CDR2 FQNEAQ (reference sequence). V was cut by 5 bases and J by 4 bases, with 6 bases left in between. The CDR3 consists of 11 residues. The CDR3 region has the DNA TGTGCCAGCAGCCTCGAGTACGAGCAGTACTTC. It is translated as CASSLEYEQYF.

The chain has TRBV5-1 and TRBJ2-1; 9 positions agree with TRBD2. This CDR3 is 12 amino acids long. The germline V gene encodes CDR1 SGHRS and CDR2 YFSETQ. V shed 3 bases and J 10 bases; nucleotides not matched to a gene: 2. CDR3 loop: CASSSGTSEQFF. The CDR3 bases are TGCGCCAGCAGCTCCGGGACTAGCGAGCAGTTCTTC.

This clonotype was found many times. The chain uses TRBV6-1 and TRBJ2-1, with TRBD2 identical over 9 bases. V lost 7 bases, J lost 2 bases, and 21 bases stayed unmatched. The CDR3 is 20 residues long. Germline V gene data show CDR1 as MNHNS and CDR2 as SASEGT. The DNA for the CDR3 is TGTGCCAGCACTCGAAGCCCCCCGACTAGCGGTCCTCGGGCCTACAATGAGCAGTTCTTC. It encodes CASTRSPPTSGPRAYNEQFF.

This clonotype was counted ten times or more. The chain employs TRBV12-3 or TRBV12-4 and TRBJ1-1; D is unclear. The CDR3 has 13 amino acids. V lost 3 bases to trimming and J lost 1 base, with 6 bases between them. Here the CDR3 reads CASSFGGNTEAFF. The CDR3 DNA reads as TGTGCCAGCAGTTTTGGAGGGAACACTGAAGCTTTCTTT.

This chain uses TRBV6-1 with TRBJ1-6, with 7 positions matching TRBD1. V shed 2 bases, J shed 8 bases, and the junction held 6 bases outside the gene matches. The CDR3 totals 15 residues. The germline CDR1 and CDR2 sequences are MNHNS and SASEGT. For the CDR3, the DNA is TGTGCCAGCAGTGAACGACAGGGTCTGGATTCACCCCTCCACTTT. It encodes CASSERQGLDSPLHF.

This clonotype occurred a few times. The chain is built from TRBV4-3 and TRBJ1-4; 8 bases align to TRBD1. V was pared by 5 bases and J by 5 bases, with 4 bases of the junction left unmatched. The germline V gene encodes CDR1 LGHNA and CDR2 YSLEER. This CDR3 is built from 14 residues. The CDR3 is CASSSGQENEKLFF. In DNA, the CDR3 is TGCGCCAGCAGCTCGGGACAGGAGAATGAAAAACTGTTTTTT.

The chain employs TRBV9 and TRBJ2-7; D gene ambiguous. The CDR3 covers 14 residues. Trimming cost V 0 bases and J 3 bases, with 10 bases left between them. Germline lookup yields CDR1 SGDLS and CDR2 YYNGEE. The CDR3 bases are TGTGCCAGCAGCGTAGGGTCAGGTCGCTACGAGCAGTACTTC. This codes for CASSVGSGRYEQYF.

This rearrangement joins TRBV11-2 to TRBJ2-3; D gene ambiguous. The ends were cut back, 0 bases at V and 2 bases at J, with 9 bases in the middle. Per germline, CDR1 SGHAT and CDR2 FQNNGV. This CDR3 is 15 amino acids long. The CDR3 protein is CASSLEGPNTDTQYF. The CDR3 DNA sequence: TGTGCCAGCAGCTTAGAAGGCCCGAACACAGATACGCAGTATTTT. Supplemented by reference TRBV11-2 and TRBJ2-3, the full variable domain reads EAGVAQSPRYKIIEKRQSVAFWCNPISGHATLYWYQQILGQGPKLLIQFQNNGVVDDSQLPKDRFSAERLKGVDSTLKIQPAKLEDSAVYLCASSLEGPNTDTQYFGPGTRLTVL.

The chain employs TRBV2 and TRBJ2-1, with a tentative D call TRBD2 (5 bases). CDR1 is SNHLY and CDR2 is FYNNEI in the germline V gene. The V gene lost 6 bases and the J gene lost 9 bases, with 15 bases spanning the gap. The CDR3 has 13 residues. The CDR3, as DNA: TGTGCCAGCAGAGCGGACCTGGCAGTTGAGCAGTTCTTC. This encodes CASRADLAVEQFF.

This clonotype has a count of ten or more. The CDR3 DNA is TGTGCCAGCAGTTTAAGGAAACGGGAGTACACAGATACGCAGTATTTT. Its protein product is CASSLRKREYTDTQYF. This chain links TRBV12-3 or TRBV12-4 with TRBJ2-3, with D tentatively TRBD2 (6 bases). V lost 2 bases and J lost 2, with 14 bases in between. The CDR3 totals 16 residues.

The rearrangement uses TRBV27 and TRBJ2-7; 7 bases line up with TRBD1. The CDR3 covers 14 residues. The ends lost 7 bases at V and 0 bases at J; junction bases unmatched: 6. CDR1 is MNHEY, CDR2 SMNVEV, per germline (reference sequence). CDR3 sequence reads: CASNDRASSYEQYF. CDR3 in DNA: TGTGCCAGCAACGACAGGGCAAGCTCCTACGAGCAGTACTTC.

V usage is TRBV6-4 and J usage is TRBJ1-5, with TRBD1 matching 9 bases. V lost 3 bases and J lost 2; bases outside the gene matches: 8. This CDR3 spans 17 amino acids. Germline V gene lookup returns CDR1 MRHNA and CDR2 SNTAGT. CDR3 sequence: CASSEIKDRGRNQPQHF. CDR3 sequence (DNA): TGTGCCAGCAGTGAAATTAAGGACAGGGGACGCAATCAGCCCCAGCATTTT.

V and J are TRBV4-1 and TRBJ1-1; D not resolved. The length of the CDR3 is 16 residues. Germline V gene sequence: CDR1 MGHRA, CDR2 YSYEKL. Trimming pared 0 bases from V and 2 bases from J, leaving 13 bases between. The chain's CDR3 is CASSQDEGRTNTEAFF. In nucleotides, the CDR3 is TGCGCCAGCAGCCAAGATGAAGGCAGGACTAACACTGAAGCTTTCTTT.

This clonotype was seen a handful of times. This chain links TRBV11-2 with TRBJ2-3; 10 positions match TRBD1. V was clipped by 6 bases and J by 1 base; unmatched bases: 7. This CDR3 is built from 16 residues. CDR1 and CDR2 from the germline V gene are SGHAT and FQNNGV. The CDR3 sequence is CASRPVDRGGTDTQYF. The CDR3 coding sequence is TGTGCCAGCAGACCTGTGGACAGGGGGGGCACAGATACGCAGTATTTT.

In this sample, this clonotype turned up a few times. V gene TRBV12-3 or TRBV12-4 combines with J gene TRBJ2-7, with 12 bases that match TRBD1. The CDR3 loop spans 14 amino acids. V gave up 5 bases and J gave up 6 bases; unmatched junction bases: 5. The CDR3 loop is CASSLGQGAREQYF. CDR3 sequence (DNA): TGTGCCAGCAGTCTGGGACAGGGGGCGCGCGAGCAGTACTTC.

This chain joins TRBV4-3 and TRBJ1-6, with 7 bases aligning to TRBD1. The CDR3 length is 16 residues. V lost 4 bases to trimming and J lost 7 bases; unmatched junction nucleotides: 10. Germline CDR1 LGHNA, CDR2 YSLEER. The CDR3 DNA sequence: TGCGCCAGCAGCCTCGACCCCGGGACAGTGAATTCACCCCTCCACTTT. Translated, it gives CASSLDPGTVNSPLHF.

The rearrangement links TRBV29-1 to TRBJ2-1; D is unresolved. In germline, CDR1 is SQVTM, CDR2 ANQGSEA. Deletions cut 4 bases from V and 7 bases from J, with 5 bases between. The CDR3 runs 10 residues. CDR3 in amino acids: CSVVQNEQFF. The CDR3 nucleotides read TGCAGCGTTGTCCAGAATGAGCAGTTCTTC.

In regard to this clonotype: A much larger clone differs from this one at a single base, so this may be a read error. The gene calls are TRBV28 and TRBJ1-3; D call uncertain. The CDR3 is 14 residues long. Trimming cost V 6 bases and J 0 bases, with 9 bases left between them. The V gene's germline CDR1 is MDHEN and CDR2 SYDVKM. CDR3 bases: TGTGCCAGCAGATCTACTAGCTCTGGAAACACCATATATTTT. Amino acid sequence: CASRSTSSGNTIYF. Full variable domain (rest looked up from reference TRBV28 and TRBJ1-3): DVKVTQSSRYLVKRTGEKVFLECVQDMDHENMFWYRQDPGLGLRLIYFSYDVKMKEKGDIPEGYSVSREKKERFSLILESASTNQTSMYLCASRSTSSGNTIYFGEGSWLTVV.

This clonotype showed up many times. The chain links TRBV7-2 to TRBJ2-5, with 8 nucleotides matching TRBD2. Germline values: CDR1 SGHTA, CDR2 FQGNSA. J gave up 5 bases and V 0 bases, and 11 bases lay outside the gene matches. There are 17 residues in the CDR3. The CDR3 region is CASSLAPDRGGRETQYF. CDR3 coding DNA: TGTGCCAGCAGCTTAGCGCCGGATCGGGGGGGCCGGGAGACCCAGTACTTC.